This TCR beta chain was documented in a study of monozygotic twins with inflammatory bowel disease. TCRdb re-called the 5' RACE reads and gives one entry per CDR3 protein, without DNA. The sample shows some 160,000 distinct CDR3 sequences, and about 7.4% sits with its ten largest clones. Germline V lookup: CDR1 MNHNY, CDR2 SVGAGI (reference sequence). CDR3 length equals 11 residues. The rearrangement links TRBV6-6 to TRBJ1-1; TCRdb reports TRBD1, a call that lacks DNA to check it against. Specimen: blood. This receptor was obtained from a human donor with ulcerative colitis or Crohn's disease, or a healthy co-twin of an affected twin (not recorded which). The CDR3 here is CAITGNTEAFF.